This passage covers 14 T cell receptor beta chains from one sample sequenced in a study of blood T cell repertoires in COVID-19. Sequencing was performed with immunoSEQ multiplex PCR; in TCRdb, only in-frame clones are kept and a portion is missing. The sample gives 300,000 to 350,000 clones, approximately 90% of which show up once; 9.9% is in the top ten. Sequencing used peripheral blood. Receptors originate from a man aged 30 to 45 with COVID-19, enrolled during active disease.

The rearrangement uses TRBV13 and TRBJ1-1; TRBD1 matches at 8 bases. The CDR3 is made up of 14 amino acids. Trimming at V came to 2 bases and at J to 6 bases, leaving 5 bases not matched to a gene. Germline loops: CDR1 PRHDT, CDR2 FYEKMQ (reference sequence). CDR3 nucleotide sequence: TGTGCCAGCAGCTTAACGACAGGGGATCCTGAAGCTTTCTTT. Amino acid sequence: CASSLTTGDPEAFF.

The chain is built from TRBV19 and TRBJ2-4; the match to TRBD2 covers 10 bases. Germline lookup yields CDR1 LNHDA and CDR2 SQIVND (reference sequence). With V trimmed by 5 bases and J by 5 bases, 6 bases remained unmatched. The CDR3 length is 15 residues. In DNA form, the CDR3 reads TGTGCCAGTAGTGAACCGGGACTAGCGCAAAACATTCAGTACTTC. This translates into CASSEPGLAQNIQYF.

The rearrangement links TRBV19 to TRBJ2-1, with TRBD2 matching 14 bases. Germline trimming cut 3 bases from V and 9 bases from J; bases unmatched to any gene: 7. This CDR3 spans 16 amino acids. The germline V gene encodes CDR1 LNHDA and CDR2 SQIVND (reference sequence). As DNA, the CDR3 is TGTGCCAGTAGTATGGCCGGGACTAGCGGGAGTTTTGAGCAGTTCTTC. Translating gives CASSMAGTSGSFEQFF.

V and J are TRBV19 and TRBJ1-6; the D gene is possibly TRBD1 (5 bases). Trimming took 5 bases from V and 4 from J, leaving 9 bases between them. This CDR3 has 14 amino acids. The germline V gene encodes CDR1 LNHDA and CDR2 SQIVND (reference sequence). CDR3 region: CASSQGSYNSPLHF. For the CDR3, the DNA is TGTGCCAGTAGTCAGGGTTCTTATAATTCACCCCTCCACTTT.

This chain connects TRBV4-1 to TRBJ2-1, with 9 nucleotides matching TRBD1. The V segment lost 2 bases and the J segment 3 bases; nucleotides outside the gene matches: 5. Germline CDR1 MGHRA, CDR2 YSYEKL. CDR3 length equals 16 residues. CDR3 sequence (DNA): TGCGCCAGCAGCCAAACACAGGGGGCCAACTACAATGAGCAGTTCTTC. It translates to CASSQTQGANYNEQFF.

The chain uses TRBV7-5 and TRBJ1-1. TRBV7-5 is described as a pseudogene. CDR3 size: 17 residues. The CDR3 spells CARSLESGDGRNTEAFF. The CDR3 DNA follows: TGTGCCAGAAGCTTAGAGTCCGGGGATGGAAGGAACACTGAAGCTTTCTTT.

The chain couples TRBV7-6 to TRBJ2-2; 9 bases match TRBD1. The CDR3 loop spans 15 amino acids. J lost 6 bases, V lost 8 bases, and 10 bases had no gene match. Germline-derived CDR1 and CDR2 are SGHVS and FNYEAQ. The CDR3 nucleotides read TGTGCCAGCGTCTCTGGGGACAGGGTGGCCGGGGAGCTGTTTTTT. Translating gives CASVSGDRVAGELFF. Full variable domain (outside the CDR3, taken from reference TRBV7-6 and TRBJ2-2): GAGVSQSPRYKVTKRGQDVALRCDPISGHVSLYWYRQALGQGPEFLTYFNYEAQQDKSGLPNDRFSAERPEGSISTLTIQRTEQRDSAMYRCASVSGDRVAGELFFGEGSRLTVL.

The chain recombines TRBV4-1 with TRBJ1-4; possible D gene TRBD1, 6 bases. The germline CDR1 and CDR2 sequences are MGHRA and YSYEKL. The V and J ends lost 5 bases and 8 bases respectively, with 21 bases between them. The CDR3 contains 16 residues. CDR3: CASSERMGTRTEKLFF. The CDR3 DNA follows: TGCGCCAGCAGCGAACGTATGGGGACACGGACAGAAAAACTGTTTTTT.

The chain joins TRBV10-3 to TRBJ2-2; D is unclear. V was pared by 3 bases and J by 0 bases, with 5 bases between. The CDR3 runs 14 residues. CDR1 is ENHRY and CDR2 is SYGVKD in the germline V gene. The CDR3 nucleotides read TGTGCCATCAGTGACCGAGCGAACACCGGGGAGCTGTTTTTT. Protein: CAISDRANTGELFF.

The chain recombines TRBV4-3 with TRBJ2-7; 12 positions match TRBD2. From germline, CDR1 is LGHNA and CDR2 YSLEER. The trim removed 6 bases at V and 7 bases at J, leaving 10 bases unmatched. There are 15 residues in the CDR3. CDR3 sequence reads: CASRPGLAGSREQYF. DNA of the CDR3: TGCGCCAGCAGACCTGGACTAGCGGGGTCGCGGGAGCAGTACTTC.

V is TRBV13 and J is TRBJ1-2, with unresolved D. The CDR3 sequence is 12 residues long. Germline values: CDR1 PRHDT, CDR2 FYEKMQ (reference sequence). Trimming took 8 bases from V and 4 from J, leaving 11 bases between them. CDR3 nucleotide sequence: TGTGCCAGCGGAGGAGTTGGCTATGGCTACACCTTC. Its translation: CASGGVGYGYTF.

The chain couples TRBV28 to TRBJ2-7, with 9 bases lining up with TRBD1. The CDR3 runs 12 residues. The trim removed 8 bases at V and 5 bases at J, leaving 4 bases unmatched. CDR1 and CDR2 from the germline V gene are MDHEN and SYDVKM. The CDR3 loop is CASGTGTDEQYF. DNA for the CDR3: TGTGCCAGCGGGACAGGGACAGACGAGCAGTACTTC.

Only a few counts were recorded for this clone. The chain couples TRBV7-9 to TRBJ1-3; 7 bases agree with TRBD1. V shed 5 bases and J 2 bases; nucleotides not matched to a gene: 15. The CDR3 spans 18 residues. CDR1 and CDR2 (germline): SEHNR, FQNEAQ (reference sequence). Here the CDR3 reads CASSQIRDRRDPGNTIYF. The CDR3 nucleotides are TGTGCCAGCAGCCAAATACGGGACAGAAGGGATCCTGGAAACACCATATATTTT.

This clone was detected only once. The J gene is TRBJ2-1, the V gene TRBV4-2, with D unclear. This CDR3 comprises 15 residues. Trimming removed 1 base at V and 6 bases at J, with 13 bases between. Germline CDR1 is LGHNA and CDR2 is YNFKEQ. CDR3 DNA: TGTGCCAGCAGCCAAGGCCCCGAGGTCCCCAATGAGCAGTTCTTC. Its translation: CASSQGPEVPNEQFF.